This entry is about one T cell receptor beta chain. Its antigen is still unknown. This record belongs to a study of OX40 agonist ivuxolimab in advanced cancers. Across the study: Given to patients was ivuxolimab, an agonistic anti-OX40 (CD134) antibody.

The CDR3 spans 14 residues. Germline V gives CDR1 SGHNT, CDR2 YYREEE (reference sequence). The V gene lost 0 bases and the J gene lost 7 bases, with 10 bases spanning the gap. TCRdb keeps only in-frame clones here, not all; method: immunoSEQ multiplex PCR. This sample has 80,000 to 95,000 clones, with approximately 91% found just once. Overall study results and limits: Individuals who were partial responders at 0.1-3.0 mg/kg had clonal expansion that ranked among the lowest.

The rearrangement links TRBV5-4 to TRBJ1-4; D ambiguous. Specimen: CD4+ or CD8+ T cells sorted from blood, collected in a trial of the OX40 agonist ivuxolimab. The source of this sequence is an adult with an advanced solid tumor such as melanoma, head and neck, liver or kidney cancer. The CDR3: CASSLGGVGEKLFF. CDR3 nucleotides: TGTGCCAGCAGCTTGGGCGGGGTGGGTGAAAAACTGTTTTTT.